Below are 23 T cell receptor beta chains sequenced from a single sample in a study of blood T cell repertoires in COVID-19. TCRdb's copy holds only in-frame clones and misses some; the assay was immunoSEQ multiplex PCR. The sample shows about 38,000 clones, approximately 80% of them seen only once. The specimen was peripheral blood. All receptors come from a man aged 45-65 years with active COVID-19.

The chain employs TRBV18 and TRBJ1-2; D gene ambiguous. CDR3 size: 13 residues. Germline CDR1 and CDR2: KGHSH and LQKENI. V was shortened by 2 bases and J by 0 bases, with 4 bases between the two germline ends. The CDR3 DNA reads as TGTGCCAGCTCACCAGGAGCTAACTATGGCTACACCTTC. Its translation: CASSPGANYGYTF.

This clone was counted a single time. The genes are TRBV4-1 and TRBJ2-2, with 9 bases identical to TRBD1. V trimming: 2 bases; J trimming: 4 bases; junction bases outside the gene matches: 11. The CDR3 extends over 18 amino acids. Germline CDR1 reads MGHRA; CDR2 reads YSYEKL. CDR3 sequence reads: CASSQRLTGQGPTGELFF. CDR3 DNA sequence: TGCGCCAGCAGCCAAAGATTGACCGGACAGGGGCCCACCGGGGAGCTGTTTTTT.

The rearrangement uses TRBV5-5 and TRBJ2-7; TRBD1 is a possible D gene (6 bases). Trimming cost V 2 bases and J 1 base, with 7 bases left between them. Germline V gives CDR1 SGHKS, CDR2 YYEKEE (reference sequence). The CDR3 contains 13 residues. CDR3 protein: CASSLTGSYEQYF. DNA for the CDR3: TGTGCCAGCAGCTTAACAGGGTCCTACGAGCAGTACTTC. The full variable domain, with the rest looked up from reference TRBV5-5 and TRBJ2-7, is DAGVTQSPTHLIKTRGQQVTLRCSPISGHKSVSWYQQVLGQGPQFIFQYYEKEERGRGNFPDRFSARQFPNYSSELNVNALLLGDSALYLCASSLTGSYEQYFGPGTRLTVT.

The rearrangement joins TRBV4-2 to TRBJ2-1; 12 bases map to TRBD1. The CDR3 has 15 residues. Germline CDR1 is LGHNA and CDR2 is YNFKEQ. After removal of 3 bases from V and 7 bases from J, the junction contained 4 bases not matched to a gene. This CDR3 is CASSQGQGAGNEQFF. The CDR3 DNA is TGTGCCAGCAGCCAGGGACAGGGGGCCGGTAATGAGCAGTTCTTC.

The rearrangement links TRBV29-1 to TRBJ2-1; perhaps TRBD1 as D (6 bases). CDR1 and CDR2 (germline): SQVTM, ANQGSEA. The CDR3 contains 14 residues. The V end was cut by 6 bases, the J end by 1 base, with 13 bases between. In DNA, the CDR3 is TGCAGCGTCGTCCCAGGGGCATCCTACAATGAGCAGTTCTTC. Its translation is CSVVPGASYNEQFF.

The CDR3 region has the DNA TGTGCCAGCAGCAAAACAGGGGATTTAAACTATGGCTACACCTTC. Translating it yields CASSKTGDLNYGYTF. This chain links TRBV21-1 with TRBJ1-2; TRBD1, as called in the table, went unchecked against the DNA. TRBV21-1 is annotated as a pseudogene. This CDR3 is built from 15 residues.

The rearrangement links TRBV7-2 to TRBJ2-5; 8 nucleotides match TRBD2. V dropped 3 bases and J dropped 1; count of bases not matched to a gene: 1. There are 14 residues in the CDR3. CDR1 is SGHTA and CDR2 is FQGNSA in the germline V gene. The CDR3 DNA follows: TGTGCCAGCAGCTTTCTAGCGGGCCAAGAGACCCAGTACTTC. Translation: CASSFLAGQETQYF.

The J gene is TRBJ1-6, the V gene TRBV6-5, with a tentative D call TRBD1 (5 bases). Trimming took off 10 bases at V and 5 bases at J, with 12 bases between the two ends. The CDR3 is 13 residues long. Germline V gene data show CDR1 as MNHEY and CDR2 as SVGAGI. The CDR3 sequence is CATSTENNSPLHF. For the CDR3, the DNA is TGTGCCACCTCGACAGAGAATAATTCACCCCTCCACTTT.

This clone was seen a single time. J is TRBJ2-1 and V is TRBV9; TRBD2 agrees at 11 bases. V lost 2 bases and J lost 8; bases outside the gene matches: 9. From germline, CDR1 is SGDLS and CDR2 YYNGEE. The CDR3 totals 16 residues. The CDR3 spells CASSVLGSGGADEQFF. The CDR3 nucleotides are TGTGCCAGCAGCGTCCTCGGTAGCGGGGGGGCGGATGAGCAGTTCTTC.

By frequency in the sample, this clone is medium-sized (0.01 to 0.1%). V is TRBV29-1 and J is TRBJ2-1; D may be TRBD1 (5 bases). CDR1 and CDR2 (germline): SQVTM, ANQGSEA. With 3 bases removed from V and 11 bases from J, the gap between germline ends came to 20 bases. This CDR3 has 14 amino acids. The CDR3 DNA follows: TGCAGCGTTGACCCCCTAGATGGACAAGCCAAGCAGTTCTTC. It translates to CSVDPLDGQAKQFF.

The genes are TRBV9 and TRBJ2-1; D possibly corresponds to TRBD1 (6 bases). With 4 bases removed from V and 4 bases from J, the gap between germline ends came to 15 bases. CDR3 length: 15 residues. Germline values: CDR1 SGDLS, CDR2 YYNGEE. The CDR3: CASSIQGNGYNEQFF. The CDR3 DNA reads TGTGCCAGCAGCATTCAGGGGAATGGTTACAATGAGCAGTTCTTC.

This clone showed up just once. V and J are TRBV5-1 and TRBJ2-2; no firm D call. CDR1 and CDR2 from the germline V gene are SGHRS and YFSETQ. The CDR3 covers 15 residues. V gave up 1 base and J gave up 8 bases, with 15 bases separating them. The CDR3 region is CASSLYQREAGELFF. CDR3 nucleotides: TGCGCCAGCAGCTTGTATCAAAGAGAGGCGGGGGAGCTGTTTTTT.

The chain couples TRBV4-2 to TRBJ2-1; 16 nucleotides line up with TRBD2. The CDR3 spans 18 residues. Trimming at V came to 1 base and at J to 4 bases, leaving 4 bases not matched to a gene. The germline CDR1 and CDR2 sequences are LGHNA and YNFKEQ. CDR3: CASSQVGLAGGQYNEQFF. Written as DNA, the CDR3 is TGTGCCAGCAGCCAAGTGGGACTAGCGGGGGGGCAGTACAATGAGCAGTTCTTC.

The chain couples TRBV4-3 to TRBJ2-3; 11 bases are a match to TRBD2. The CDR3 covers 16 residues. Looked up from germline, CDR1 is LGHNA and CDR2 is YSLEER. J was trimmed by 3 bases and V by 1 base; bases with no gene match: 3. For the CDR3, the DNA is TGCGCCAGCAGCCAAGGGGCTAGCGGGAGGACAGATACGCAGTATTTT. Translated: CASSQGASGRTDTQYF.

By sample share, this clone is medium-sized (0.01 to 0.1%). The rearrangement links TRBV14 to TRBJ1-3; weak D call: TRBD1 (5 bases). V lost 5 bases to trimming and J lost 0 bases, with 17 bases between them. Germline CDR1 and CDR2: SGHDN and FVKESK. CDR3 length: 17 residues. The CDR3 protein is CASSDTPGLSSGNTIYF. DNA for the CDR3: TGTGCCAGCAGCGATACTCCGGGACTCAGCTCTGGAAACACCATATATTTT.

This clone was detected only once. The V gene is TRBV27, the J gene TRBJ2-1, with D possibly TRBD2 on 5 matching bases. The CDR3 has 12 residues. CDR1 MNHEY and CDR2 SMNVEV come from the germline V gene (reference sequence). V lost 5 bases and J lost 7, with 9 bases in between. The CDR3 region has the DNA TGTGCCAGCAGTGCGGACTGGAATGAGCAGTTCTTC. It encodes CASSADWNEQFF.

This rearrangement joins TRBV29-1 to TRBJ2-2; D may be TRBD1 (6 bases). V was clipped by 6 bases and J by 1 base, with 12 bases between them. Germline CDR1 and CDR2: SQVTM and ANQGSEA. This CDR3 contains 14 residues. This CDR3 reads CSVQPQGNTGELFF. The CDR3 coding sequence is TGCAGCGTCCAACCACAGGGGAACACCGGGGAGCTGTTTTTT.

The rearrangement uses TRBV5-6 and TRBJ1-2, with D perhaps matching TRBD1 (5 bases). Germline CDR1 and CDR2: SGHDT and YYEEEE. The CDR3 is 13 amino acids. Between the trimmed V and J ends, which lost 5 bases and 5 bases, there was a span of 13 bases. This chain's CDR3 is CASSRGMTYGYTF. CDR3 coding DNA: TGTGCCAGCAGTAGGGGAATGACTTATGGCTACACCTTC.

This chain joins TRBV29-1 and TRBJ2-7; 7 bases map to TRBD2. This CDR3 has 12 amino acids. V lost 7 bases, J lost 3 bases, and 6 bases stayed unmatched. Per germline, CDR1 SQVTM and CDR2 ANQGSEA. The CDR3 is CSAVGGGYEQYF. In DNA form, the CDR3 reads TGCAGCGCTGTAGGCGGGGGCTACGAGCAGTACTTC.

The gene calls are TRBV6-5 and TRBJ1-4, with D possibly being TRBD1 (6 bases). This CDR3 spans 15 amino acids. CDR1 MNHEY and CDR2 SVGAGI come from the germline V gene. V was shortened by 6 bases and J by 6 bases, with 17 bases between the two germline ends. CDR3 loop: CASRPNWGQYEKLFF. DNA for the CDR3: TGTGCCAGCAGGCCCAATTGGGGGCAATATGAAAAACTGTTTTTT.

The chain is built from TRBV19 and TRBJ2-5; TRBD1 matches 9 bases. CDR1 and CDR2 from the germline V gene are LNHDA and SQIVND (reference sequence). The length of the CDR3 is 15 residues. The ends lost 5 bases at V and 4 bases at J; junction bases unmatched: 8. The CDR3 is CASSDPGQGLETQYF. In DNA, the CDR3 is TGTGCCAGTAGTGACCCGGGACAGGGTCTAGAGACCCAGTACTTC.

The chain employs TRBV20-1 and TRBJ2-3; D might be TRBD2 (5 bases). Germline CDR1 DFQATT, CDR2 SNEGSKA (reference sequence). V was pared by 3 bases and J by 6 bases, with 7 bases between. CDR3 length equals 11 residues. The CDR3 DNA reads TGCAGTGCTAGTTGGAGGGATACGCAGTATTTT. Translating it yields CSASWRDTQYF.

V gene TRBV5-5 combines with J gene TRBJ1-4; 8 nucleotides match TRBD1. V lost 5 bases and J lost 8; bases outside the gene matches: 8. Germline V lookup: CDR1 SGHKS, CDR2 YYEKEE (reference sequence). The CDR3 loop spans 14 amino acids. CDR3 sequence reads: CASRRTGSGEKLFF. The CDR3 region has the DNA TGTGCCAGCAGACGGACAGGGAGCGGGGAAAAACTGTTTTTT. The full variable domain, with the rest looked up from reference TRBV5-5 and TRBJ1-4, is DAGVTQSPTHLIKTRGQQVTLRCSPISGHKSVSWYQQVLGQGPQFIFQYYEKEERGRGNFPDRFSARQFPNYSSELNVNALLLGDSALYLCASRRTGSGEKLFFGSGTQLSVL.